This TCR beta chain was documented in a study of beta chain features in type 1 diabetes (dated by TCRdb to 2016 to 2019). The study in broad terms: Mean age, gender distribution, total cell number and subset yield did not differ between patients and healthy donors. A total of 100 million to 110 million sorted cells were examined across all samples, and a strong correlation was observed between cell number per subset and RNA yield. In the study, TCRB repertoires of sorted circulating CD4+ T cell subsets from recently diagnosed type 1 diabetes patients were compared with those of matched healthy donors. Naive and central memory subsets were obtained from all 30 or so donors, but regulatory and stem cell-like memory subsets were isolated from only 8 patients and 8 healthy donors.

Each donor gave one peripheral blood draw, about 110 mL on average, collected into heparinised tubes. A BD FACSAria II was used to sort naive, central memory, regulatory and stem cell-like memory CD4+ T cells with a panel that included CD45RO, CCR7, CD25, CD127, CD95 and CD27. Every sorted population had a purity above 95%. Right away, PBMCs were isolated by Lymphoprep density gradient centrifugation and were stained directly, with no culture step. To minimize batch effects, samples were stained and sorted in pairs, one healthy donor with one patient per experiment. Overall study results and their limits: Shorter templates might have been favored by PCR, but patient and control samples were amplified and corrected together, so both groups would have been affected equally by any skew. Fewer insertions and more nucleotide deletions at VDJ recombination sites were observed in patients with type 1 diabetes, implying thymic rearrangement abnormalities. HLA sub-analyses involved small numbers of individuals, so any influence of HLA type on TCRB rearrangement remained unresolved. Because cDNA was sequenced instead of genomic DNA, highly expressing activated cells could be over-represented, though the groups showed no difference in activation or CD3 levels. In all four CD4+ subsets, TCRB CDR3 length was moderately but significantly shorter in type 1 diabetes patients. Naive, central memory and regulatory TCRB repertoires appeared to be more similar among patients than among healthy donors.

V loses 11 bases of germline sequence and J loses 6 bases, and the interval between the two ends is 17 bases. Reading the germline V gene gives CDR1 SGHTA and CDR2 FQGNSA. The CDR3 starts with the cysteine, ends with the phenylalanine, and has 14 residues. The sequence is cut down to CDR3 DNA, 42 bases in frame from base 1. Of note for this clone: Its antigen is still unknown. No much larger clone exists at a distance of one base, and base qualities are not known.

All of the isolated RNA was reverse transcribed with the High Capacity cDNA Reverse Transcription Kit, so expressed TCRB transcripts were sequenced. Deep immunoSEQ sequencing was applied to naive, central memory and regulatory T cell samples, giving an average of around 4 million total reads per sample. Sorted cells were lysed in RLT buffer and RNA was extracted with DNase-treated RNeasy Micro or Mini kits, depending on cell number. Each cell subset was processed separately to prevent cross-contamination, with patient and healthy donor samples processed together. The immunoSEQ multiplex PCR was used to amplify TCRB sequences from cDNA, generating 87-bp fragments that spanned the CDR3 region. Sequencing of the amplicons was done on the Illumina HiSeq platform. The authors' analysis ran thus. PCR bias was corrected computationally using synthetic template baselines, and reads within Hamming distance 2 were collapsed, with unmergeable singletons discarded. By aligning reads against IMGT, V, D and J genes, CDR3 length, and insertions or deletions at six rearrangement sites were assigned. Within each subset, clonotype counts were normalized to sorted cell number, and only after that were true diversity and Gini coefficients computed with the tcR R package. The overlap coefficient, calculated on TCRB nucleotide sequences, was used to quantify repertoire sharing. Out-of-frame TCRB sequences from naive cells were analyzed as a proxy for the pre-selection repertoire. The clones in this table, taken by TCRdb from immuneACCESS, are in-frame only. Not every clone is retained; where verified, under half of the shortfall comes from an unresolved V gene, and the cause of the rest is unknown. D and trimming were read from the DNA, whereas the V and J calls and clone size are those reported in that table. The sample table contains 350,000 to 450,000 clones; only one count was recorded for approximately 15% of them. The ten largest clones take up 0.035% to 0.045% of the sample.

This receptor was taken from a young man in good health. The sequencing input was naive CD4+ T cells from blood. Interpreted using the paper, the cell subset or site label stands for: true naive CD4+ T cells. Here the chain combines TRBV7-2 and TRBJ1-6; there is no confident call for the D gene. The CDR3 reads as follows: CASNPGRVNSPLHF. In nucleotide form, the sequence is TGTGCCTCCAATCCAGGCAGAGTTAATTCACCCCTCCACTTT.